The clone carrying this TCR beta chain was counted many times. No antigen is known for it. This entry belongs to a study of T-cell reconstitution after alpha-beta-depleted transplantation in children. The CDR3 is made up of 13 amino acids. Germline values: CDR1 SGHRS, CDR2 YFSETQ. The ends were cut back, 5 bases at V and 5 bases at J, with 13 bases in the middle. TCRbeta library construction was performed incorporating unique molecular identifiers. TCRdb reprocessed the PCR reads via MiXCR and lists one record per CDR3 protein. Found here are about 580,000 distinct CDR3 sequences, under 25% of them singletons; the top ten hold around an eighth. Study findings and constraints: Several hundred rapidly expanded clones from non-depleted graft cells reportedly supplied alpha-beta T cells about two months post-transplant.

This chain connects TRBV5-1 to TRBJ1-1, with D uncertain. The receptor was derived from a boy younger than two who had a stem cell transplant for acute myeloid leukemia, so the T cells may come from the graft donor. The starting material was PBMCs, mostly from graft donor cells, obtained 360 days after TCRalphabeta/CD19-depleted stem cell transplant. The CDR3 protein is CASRAGLGTEAFF. CDR3 coding DNA: TGCGCCAGCAGGGCCGGCCTGGGGACTGAAGCTTTCTTT. Based on the CDR3 plus reference TRBV5-1 and TRBJ1-1, the full variable domain is KAGVTQTPRYLIKTRGQQVTLSCSPISGHRSVSWYQQTPGQGLQFLFEYFSETQRNKGNFPGRFSGRQFSNSRSEMNVSTLELGDSALYLCASRAGLGTEAFFGQGTRLTVV.